One and the same sample provided the 15 T cell receptor beta chains below, sequenced in a study of cytomegalovirus exposure and HLA in healthy donors (dated by TCRdb to the late 2010s). Library preparation used the immunoSEQ multiplex PCR assay. A mixture of 60 forward primers for TCR Vbeta segments and 13 reverse primers for TCR Jbeta segments was used in the multiplex PCR. TCRdb took this table from immuneACCESS and kept in-frame rearrangements with V and J called. Such tables lack part of the clones; where checked against another copy, unresolved V genes explain under half of the gap, and the rest is unexplained. For this sample there are about 120,000 clones; around 64% appear just once. The ten largest account for around 9% of the sample. Source material: PBMCs. Every receptor here comes from a man younger than 40 in good health and CMV-seropositive.

About this clone itself: The sample holds other DNA sequences that translate to the same CDR3. The chain combines TRBV12-5 with TRBJ1-1; D perhaps matches TRBD1 (5 bases). The V end was cut by 6 bases, the J end by 2 bases, with 19 bases between. The CDR3 loop spans 16 amino acids. Germline CDR1 and CDR2: LGHNT and FRNRAP. The CDR3 sequence is CASGFFPRRGNTEAFF. For the CDR3, the DNA is TGTGCTAGTGGCTTCTTCCCTAGGAGGGGAAACACTGAAGCTTTCTTT.

The genes are TRBV7-9 and TRBJ1-1; D not certain. Germline loops: CDR1 SEHNR, CDR2 FQNEAQ (reference sequence). The germline V and J ends were trimmed by 6 bases and 8 bases, with 10 bases remaining between them. The CDR3 length is 11 residues. Here the CDR3 DNA reads TGTGCCAGCAGAGCCGAAGTGGAAGCTTTCTTT. This encodes CASRAEVEAFF.

This chain connects TRBV9 to TRBJ2-2; the match to TRBD1 covers 7 bases. The CDR3 is 15 residues long. Trimming at V came to 0 bases and at J to 6 bases, leaving 5 bases not matched to a gene. CDR1 SGDLS and CDR2 YYNGEE come from the germline V gene. Written as DNA, the CDR3 is TGTGCCAGCAGCGTAGAGGGGGCCCTCGCCGGGGAGCTGTTTTTT. The encoded protein is CASSVEGALAGELFF. Full variable domain (rest looked up from reference TRBV9 and TRBJ2-2): DSGVTQTPKHLITATGQRVTLRCSPRSGDLSVYWYQQSLDQGLQFLIQYYNGEERAKGNILERFSAQQFPDLHSELNLSSLELGDSALYFCASSVEGALAGELFFGEGSRLTVL.

This chain joins TRBV10-2 and TRBJ2-1; a weak D match, TRBD2 (6 bases). The CDR3 length is 14 residues. Deletions cut 3 bases from V and 7 bases from J, with 13 bases between. Per the germline V gene, CDR1 is WSHSY and CDR2 is SAAADI. The CDR3 protein is CASSETSMGNEQFF. CDR3 coding DNA: TGCGCCAGCAGTGAAACTAGCATGGGTAATGAGCAGTTCTTC.

This clone showed up just once. The rearrangement uses TRBV29-1 and TRBJ2-1; 12 bases map to TRBD2. After removal of 5 bases from V and 4 bases from J, the junction contained 6 bases not matched to a gene. Germline V lookup: CDR1 SQVTM, CDR2 ANQGSEA. CDR3 size: 15 residues. The CDR3 loop is CSVFTGTSGYNEQFF. CDR3 sequence (DNA): TGCAGCGTTTTTACCGGGACTAGCGGGTACAATGAGCAGTTCTTC.

A few counts support this clone. This chain joins TRBV9 and TRBJ1-2; D unresolved. Germline V lookup: CDR1 SGDLS, CDR2 YYNGEE. V lost 3 bases and J 8 bases, leaving 17 bases between the germline ends. The CDR3 totals 14 residues. The CDR3 DNA is TGTGCCAGCAGCGACCGGGAAAATAGCGGGGGCTACACCTTC. It yields the protein CASSDRENSGGYTF.

This sequence joins TRBV28 and TRBJ1-4; 7 bases are shared with TRBD1. The junction had 2 bases not matched to a gene; V was cut back by 2 bases and J by 5 bases. This CDR3 is 14 amino acids long. Germline V gene sequence: CDR1 MDHEN, CDR2 SYDVKM. The CDR3 DNA follows: TGTGCCAGCAGTTTAGCAGGGGGGAATGAAAAACTGTTTTTT. It translates to CASSLAGGNEKLFF.

This chain connects TRBV28 to TRBJ1-1; 11 bases match TRBD1. Germline V gives CDR1 MDHEN, CDR2 SYDVKM. The CDR3 runs 12 residues. With V trimmed by 8 bases and J by 8 bases, 4 bases remained unmatched. The CDR3 is CASGQGAYEAFF. In DNA, the CDR3 is TGTGCCAGCGGACAGGGGGCATACGAAGCTTTCTTT.

The chain uses TRBV6-5 and TRBJ1-1, with a possible D match to TRBD1 (5 bases). V dropped 2 bases and J dropped 10 bases, with 11 bases sitting between them. Per germline, CDR1 MNHEY and CDR2 SVGAGI. This CDR3 region has 12 residues. For the CDR3, the DNA is TGTGCCAGCAGTTACGCGGGGGATCGAGCTTTCTTT. Translation: CASSYAGDRAFF.

This clone has a handful of counts. The chain couples TRBV7-2 to TRBJ2-2, with no clear D. Trimming removed 5 bases from V and 7 bases from J, with 11 bases in between. The CDR3 contains 13 residues. Germline values: CDR1 SGHTA, CDR2 FQGNSA. CDR3: CASSPRTGGELFF. The CDR3 DNA reads TGTGCCAGCAGCCCCCGTACTGGCGGGGAGCTGTTTTTT.

Concerning this clone itself: Other DNA sequences of this sample code for an identical CDR3. J is TRBJ2-7 and V is TRBV6-5; 12 bases agree with TRBD2. The V segment lost 2 bases and the J segment 3 bases; nucleotides outside the gene matches: 5. The CDR3 extends over 16 amino acids. Germline V gene lookup returns CDR1 MNHEY and CDR2 SVGAGI. CDR3 DNA: TGTGCCAGCAGTTACCCCACGGGACTAGCGGGCTACGAGCAGTACTTC. Amino acid sequence: CASSYPTGLAGYEQYF.

V usage is TRBV4-3 and J usage is TRBJ1-1; 9 positions agree with TRBD1. V was pared by 3 bases and J by 6 bases, with 8 bases of the junction left unmatched. CDR1 and CDR2 from the germline V gene are LGHNA and YSLEER. The CDR3 is 15 amino acids. The CDR3 reads CASSHLGQGIAEAFF. In DNA, the CDR3 is TGCGCCAGCAGCCACCTCGGACAGGGGATTGCTGAAGCTTTCTTT.

The rearrangement links TRBV6-5 to TRBJ1-1, with D possibly matching TRBD1 (6 bases). With 6 bases removed from V and 0 bases from J, the gap between germline ends came to 8 bases. Germline CDR1 reads MNHEY; CDR2 reads SVGAGI. This CDR3 has 13 residues. The CDR3 loop reads CASRNRVNTEAFF. The CDR3 DNA reads TGTGCCAGCAGGAACAGGGTGAACACTGAAGCTTTCTTT.

Written as DNA, the CDR3 is TGTGCCAGTAGTATATCCGACACGAACACTGAAGCTTTCTTT. Its protein is CASSISDTNTEAFF. The chain links TRBV19 to TRBJ1-1; D call uncertain. In germline, CDR1 is LNHDA, CDR2 SQIVND (reference sequence). The V gene lost 2 bases and the J gene lost 1 base, with 8 bases spanning the gap. The CDR3 has 14 residues.

This clone was observed a handful of times. V gene TRBV6-1 combines with J gene TRBJ2-3; possible D gene TRBD2, 5 bases. Germline CDR1 and CDR2: MNHNS and SASEGT. There are 14 residues in the CDR3. The germline V and J ends were trimmed by 10 bases and 4 bases, with 18 bases remaining between them. CDR3 loop: CATMLGAFADTQYF. The CDR3 coding sequence is TGTGCCACCATGCTGGGAGCGTTCGCAGATACGCAGTATTTT.